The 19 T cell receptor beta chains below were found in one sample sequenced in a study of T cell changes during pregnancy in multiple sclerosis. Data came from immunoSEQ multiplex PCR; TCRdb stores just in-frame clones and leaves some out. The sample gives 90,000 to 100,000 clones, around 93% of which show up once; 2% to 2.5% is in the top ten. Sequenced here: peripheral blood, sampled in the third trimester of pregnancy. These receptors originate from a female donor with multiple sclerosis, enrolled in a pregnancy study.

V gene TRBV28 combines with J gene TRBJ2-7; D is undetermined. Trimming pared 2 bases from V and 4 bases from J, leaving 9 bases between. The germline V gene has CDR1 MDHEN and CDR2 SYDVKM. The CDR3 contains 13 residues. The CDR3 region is CASSLRVRYEQYF. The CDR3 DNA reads TGTGCCAGCAGTTTACGGGTTCGTTACGAGCAGTACTTC.

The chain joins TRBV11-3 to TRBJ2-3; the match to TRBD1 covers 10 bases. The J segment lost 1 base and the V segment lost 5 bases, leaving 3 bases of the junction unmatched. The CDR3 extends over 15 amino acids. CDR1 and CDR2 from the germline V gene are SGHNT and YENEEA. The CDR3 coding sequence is TGTGCCAGCAGCGCCGGGACAGGGGGCACAGATACGCAGTATTTT. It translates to CASSAGTGGTDTQYF.

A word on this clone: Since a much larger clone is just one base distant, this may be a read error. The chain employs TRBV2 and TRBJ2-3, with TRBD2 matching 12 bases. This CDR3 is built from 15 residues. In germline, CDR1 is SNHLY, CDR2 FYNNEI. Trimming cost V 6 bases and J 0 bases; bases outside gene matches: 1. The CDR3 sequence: CASRGTSGSTDTQYF. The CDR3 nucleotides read TGTGCCAGCAGGGGGACTAGCGGGAGCACAGATACGCAGTATTTT.

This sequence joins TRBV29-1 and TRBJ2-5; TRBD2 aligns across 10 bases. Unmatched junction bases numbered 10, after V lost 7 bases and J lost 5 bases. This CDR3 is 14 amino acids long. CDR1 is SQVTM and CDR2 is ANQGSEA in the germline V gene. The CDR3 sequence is CSALSGRAGETQYF. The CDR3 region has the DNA TGCAGCGCTCTAAGCGGGAGGGCCGGGGAGACCCAGTACTTC.

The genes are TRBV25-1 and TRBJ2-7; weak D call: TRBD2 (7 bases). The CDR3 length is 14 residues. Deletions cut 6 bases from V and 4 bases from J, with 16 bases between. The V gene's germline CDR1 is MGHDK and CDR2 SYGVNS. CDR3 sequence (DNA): TGTGCCAGCAGCCGGGGGGCAGGGAGGTACGAGCAGTACTTC. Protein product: CASSRGAGRYEQYF.

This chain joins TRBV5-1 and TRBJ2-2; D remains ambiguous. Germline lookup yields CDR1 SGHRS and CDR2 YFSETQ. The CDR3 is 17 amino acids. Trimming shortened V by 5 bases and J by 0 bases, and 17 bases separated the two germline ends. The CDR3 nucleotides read TGCGCCAGCAGACCCGAGGAGACCATCGCGAACACCGGGGAGCTGTTTTTT. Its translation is CASRPEETIANTGELFF.

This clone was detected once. CDR3 region: CASSPGQGDGYTF. Written as DNA, the CDR3 is TGTGCCAGCAGCCCGGGGCAGGGGGATGGCTACACCTTC. The rearrangement links TRBV7-2 to TRBJ1-2; TRBD1 aligns across 7 bases. CDR3 length equals 13 residues. V shed 5 bases and J 6 bases; nucleotides not matched to a gene: 6. Germline-derived CDR1 and CDR2 are SGHTA and FQGNSA.

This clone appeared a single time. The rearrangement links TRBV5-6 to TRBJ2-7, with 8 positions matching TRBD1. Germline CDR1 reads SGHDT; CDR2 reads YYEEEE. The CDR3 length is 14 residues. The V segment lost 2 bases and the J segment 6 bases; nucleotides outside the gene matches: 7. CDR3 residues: CASSFSAGGFEQYF. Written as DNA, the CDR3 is TGTGCCAGCAGCTTTTCGGCAGGGGGCTTCGAGCAGTACTTC.

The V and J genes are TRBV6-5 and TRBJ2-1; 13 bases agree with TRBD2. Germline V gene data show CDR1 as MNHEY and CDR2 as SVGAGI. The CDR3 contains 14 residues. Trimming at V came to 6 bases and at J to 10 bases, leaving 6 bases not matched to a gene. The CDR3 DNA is TGTGCCAGCAGCCCCAGACTAGCGGGAGGCGAGCAGTTCTTC. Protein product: CASSPRLAGGEQFF.

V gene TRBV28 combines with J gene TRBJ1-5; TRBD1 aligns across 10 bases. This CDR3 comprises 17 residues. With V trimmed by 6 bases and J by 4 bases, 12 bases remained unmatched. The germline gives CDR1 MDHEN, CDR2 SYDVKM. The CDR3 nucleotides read TGTGCCAGCAGCCCCTGGACAGGGGGGGGCCATAATCAGCCCCAGCATTTT. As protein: CASSPWTGGGHNQPQHF. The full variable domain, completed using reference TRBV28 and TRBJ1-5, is DVKVTQSSRYLVKRTGEKVFLECVQDMDHENMFWYRQDPGLGLRLIYFSYDVKMKEKGDIPEGYSVSREKKERFSLILESASTNQTSMYLCASSPWTGGGHNQPQHFGDGTRLSIL.

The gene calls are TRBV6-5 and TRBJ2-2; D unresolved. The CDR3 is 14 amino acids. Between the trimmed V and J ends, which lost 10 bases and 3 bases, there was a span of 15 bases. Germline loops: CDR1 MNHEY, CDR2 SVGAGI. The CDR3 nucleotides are TGTGCCACTCCCTTGGAGTTGGACACCGGGGAGCTGTTTTTT. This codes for CATPLELDTGELFF.

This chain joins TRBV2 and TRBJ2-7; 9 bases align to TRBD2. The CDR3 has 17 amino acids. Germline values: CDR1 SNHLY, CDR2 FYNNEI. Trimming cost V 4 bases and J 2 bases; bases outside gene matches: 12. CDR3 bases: TGTGCCAGCAGTGTGTTGTCTAGCGGGGTCAAAACCTACGAGCAGTACTTC. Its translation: CASSVLSSGVKTYEQYF.

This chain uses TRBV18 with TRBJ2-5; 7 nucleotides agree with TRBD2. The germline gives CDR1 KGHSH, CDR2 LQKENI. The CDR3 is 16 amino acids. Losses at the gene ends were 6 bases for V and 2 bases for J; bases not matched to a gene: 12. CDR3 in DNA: TGTGCCAGCTCCAGATGGGGGGGGAGAGAACAAGAGACCCAGTACTTC. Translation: CASSRWGGREQETQYF.

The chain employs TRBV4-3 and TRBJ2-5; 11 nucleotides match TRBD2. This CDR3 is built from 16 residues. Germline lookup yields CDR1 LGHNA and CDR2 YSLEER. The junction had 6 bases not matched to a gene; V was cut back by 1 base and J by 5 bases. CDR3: CASSQGPSGRIETQYF. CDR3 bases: TGCGCCAGCAGCCAAGGTCCTAGCGGGAGGATTGAGACCCAGTACTTC.

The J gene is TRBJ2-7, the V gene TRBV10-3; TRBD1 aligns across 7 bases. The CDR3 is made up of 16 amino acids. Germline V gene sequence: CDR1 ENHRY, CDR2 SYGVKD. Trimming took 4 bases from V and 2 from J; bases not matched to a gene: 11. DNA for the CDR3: TGTGCCATCAGTGCCGGTATGGGGCAGGGGGCCTACGAGCAGTACTTC. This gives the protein CAISAGMGQGAYEQYF.

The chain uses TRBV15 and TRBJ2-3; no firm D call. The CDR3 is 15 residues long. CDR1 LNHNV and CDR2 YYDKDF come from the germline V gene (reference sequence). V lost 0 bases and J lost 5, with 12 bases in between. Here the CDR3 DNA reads TGTGCCACCAGCAGAGATATAGTTCCCAAAGATACGCAGTATTTT. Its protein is CATSRDIVPKDTQYF.

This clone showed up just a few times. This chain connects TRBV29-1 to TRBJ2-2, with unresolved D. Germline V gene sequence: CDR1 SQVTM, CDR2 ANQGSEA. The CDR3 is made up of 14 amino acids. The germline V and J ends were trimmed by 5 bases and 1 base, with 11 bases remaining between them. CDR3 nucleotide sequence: TGCAGCGTTTGGAATCGACAGAACACCGGGGAGCTGTTTTTT. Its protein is CSVWNRQNTGELFF.

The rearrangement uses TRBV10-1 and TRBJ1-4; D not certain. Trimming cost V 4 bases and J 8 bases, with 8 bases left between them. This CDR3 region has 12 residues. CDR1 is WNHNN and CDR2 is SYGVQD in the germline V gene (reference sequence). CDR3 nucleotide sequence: TGCGCCAGCAGTGGGGCCCAGGAAAAACTGTTTTTT. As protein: CASSGAQEKLFF.

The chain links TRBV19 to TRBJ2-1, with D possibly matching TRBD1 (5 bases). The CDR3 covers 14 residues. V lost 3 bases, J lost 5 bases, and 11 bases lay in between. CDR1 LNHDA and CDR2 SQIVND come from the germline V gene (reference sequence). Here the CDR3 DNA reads TGTGCCAGTAGTATCCGGCAGGGTAACAATGAGCAGTTCTTC. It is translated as CASSIRQGNNEQFF. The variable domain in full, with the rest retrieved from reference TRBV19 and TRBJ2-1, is DGGITQSPKYLFRKEGQNVTLSCEQNLNHDAMYWYRQDPGQGLRLIYYSQIVNDFQKGDIAEGYSVSREKKESFPLTVTSAQKNPTAFYLCASSIRQGNNEQFFGPGTRLTVL.